Following are 3 T cell receptor beta chains from one sample sequenced in a study of long-term antiretroviral therapy in people with HIV. Version v3.0 of the immunoSEQ assay ran at survey level. Profiling relied on immunoSEQ multiplex PCR, and the TCRdb table lists in-frame clones only, not all of them. The profile shows approximately 14,000 clones, roughly four fifths of them singletons. Source: unsorted PBMCs, taken just before starting antiretroviral therapy. These receptors originate from a man between 35 and 55 years old with HIV.

This clone has only one observation. The chain uses TRBV7-9 and TRBJ1-4, with unresolved D. Looked up from germline, CDR1 is SEHNR and CDR2 is FQNEAQ (reference sequence). CDR3 size: 15 residues. With 5 bases removed from V and 6 bases from J, the gap between germline ends came to 16 bases. The chain's CDR3 is CASSLSVLGDEKLFF. The CDR3 DNA is TGTGCCAGCAGCCTATCAGTACTCGGGGATGAAAAACTGTTTTTT.

V gene TRBV30 combines with J gene TRBJ1-1, with D hard to call. Germline V gene lookup returns CDR1 GTSNPN and CDR2 SVGIG (reference sequence). V lost 0 bases, J lost 4 bases, and 12 bases lay in between. CDR3 length: 14 residues. In DNA form, the CDR3 reads TGTGCCTGGAGTGTTTATCAGGAGCTCACTGAAGCTTTCTTT. Protein: CAWSVYQELTEAFF.

As DNA, the CDR3 is TGTGCCAGCAGCTTACTTTACGCGGCCTACAATGAGCAGTTCTTC. Translated, it gives CASSLLYAAYNEQFF. V gene TRBV7-3 combines with J gene TRBJ2-1; no clear D. The CDR3 runs 15 residues. The V and J ends lost 2 bases and 2 bases respectively, with 10 bases between them. Germline lookup yields CDR1 SGHTA and CDR2 FQGTGA.